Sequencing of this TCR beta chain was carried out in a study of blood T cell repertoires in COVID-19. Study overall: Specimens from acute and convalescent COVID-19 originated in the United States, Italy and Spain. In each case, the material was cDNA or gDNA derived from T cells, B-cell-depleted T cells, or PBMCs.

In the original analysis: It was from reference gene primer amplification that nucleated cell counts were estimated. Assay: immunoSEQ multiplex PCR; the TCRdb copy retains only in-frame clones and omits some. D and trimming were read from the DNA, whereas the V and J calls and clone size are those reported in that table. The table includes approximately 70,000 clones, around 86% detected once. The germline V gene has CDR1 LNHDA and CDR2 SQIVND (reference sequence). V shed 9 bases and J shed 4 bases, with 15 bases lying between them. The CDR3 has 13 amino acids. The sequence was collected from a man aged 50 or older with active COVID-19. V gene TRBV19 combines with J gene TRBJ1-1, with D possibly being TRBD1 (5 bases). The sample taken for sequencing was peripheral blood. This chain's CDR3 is CASVKLGGTEAFF. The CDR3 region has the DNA TGTGCCAGCGTAAAACTCGGGGGCACTGAAGCTTTCTTT.